These T cell receptor beta chains were read from a single sample in a study of blood T cell repertoires in COVID-19. The table came from immunoSEQ multiplex PCR; TCRdb's copy has only in-frame clones and leaves some out. The sample holds roughly 180,000 clones, roughly 81% seen once. Sequencing was carried out using peripheral blood. Every receptor here comes from a middle-aged man who had recovered from COVID-19. The CDR3 runs from the conserved cysteine through the conserved F or W. D genes are given only for firm matches. Clone size is stated in some rows and not others, as once, few, many or a class when expanded.

d_call,j_call,v_call,clone_size,cdr3_nt,cdr3_aa
TRBD1,TRBJ1-5,TRBV3-1/TRBV3-2,few,TGTGCCAGCAGCCACCGGACAGGGGTAAATCAGCCCCAGCATTTT,CASSHRTGVNQPQHF
-,TRBJ1-2,TRBV6-5,-,TGTGCCAGCTCGAACTATGGCTACACCTTC,CASSNYGYTF
TRBD1,TRBJ2-1,TRBV27,-,TGTGCCAGTATTGACAGGGGAGTAGAATTCTTC,CASIDRGVEFF
TRBD1,TRBJ1-4,TRBV30,few,TGTGCCTGGAGTGCCGGGACAGATGAAAAACTGTTTTTT,CAWSAGTDEKLFF
TRBD1,TRBJ1-2,TRBV10-3,-,TGTGCCATCAGGAGTGGGACAGGGAATAACTATGGCTACACCTTC,CAIRSGTGNNYGYTF
-,TRBJ2-2,TRBV5-4,-,TGTGCCAGCAGCTTGGTATTGATGGCCAGGCGCACCGGGGAGCTGTTTTTT,CASSLVLMARRTGELFF
-,TRBJ2-5,TRBV11-1,-,TGTGCCAGCAGCCCCCTCGGACAGCAAGAGACCCAGTACTTC,CASSPLGQQETQYF
-,TRBJ1-2,TRBV4-2,-,TGTGCCAGCAGCCCCAAGACTGGTATGCCTGGCTACACCTTC,CASSPKTGMPGYTF
TRBD2,TRBJ2-1,TRBV5-1,-,TGCGCCAGCAGCTTGACTAGCGGGAAGGATGAGCAGTTCTTC,CASSLTSGKDEQFF
TRBD2,TRBJ2-1,TRBV10-1,once,TGCGCCAGCAGCTCAGAAGCGGGGGACAATGAGCAGTTCTTC,CASSSEAGDNEQFF
TRBD1,TRBJ2-7,TRBV5-5,-,TGTGCCAGCAGCACGGACAGGCTCGAAAAGCAGTACTTC,CASSTDRLEKQYF
TRBD2,TRBJ2-7,TRBV9,-,TGTGCCAGCAGCGTTGGCGGGAGGGTGCCGGGCGACGAGCAGTACTTC,CASSVGGRVPGDEQYF
-,TRBJ2-5,TRBV27,-,TGTGCCAGCAGTTTTCTAGCCCAAGAGACCCAGTACTTC,CASSFLAQETQYF
TRBD2,TRBJ2-7,TRBV28,-,TGTGCCAGCAGAACTAGCGTCCACGAGCAGTACTTC,CASRTSVHEQYF
-,TRBJ2-6,TRBV30,-,TGTGCCTGGAGCCCCCCAGGGGCTGGGGCCAACGTCCTGACTTTC,CAWSPPGAGANVLTF
-,TRBJ2-7,TRBV7-8,-,TGTGCCAGCAGCCTCTCCAGTCCCCCTTACGAGCAGTACTTC,CASSLSSPPYEQYF
TRBD1,TRBJ2-6,TRBV6-5,-,TGTGCCAGCAGTCCGGACAGGGCTGGGGCCAACGTCCTGACTTTC,CASSPDRAGANVLTF
-,TRBJ2-7,TRBV29-1,-,TGCAGCGTGATGAAAAGCGGAGCCTCCTACGAGCAGTACTTC,CSVMKSGASYEQYF
TRBD1,TRBJ1-3,TRBV7-8,-,TGTGCCAGCAGCATCGGGACAGGGCTCTCTGGAAACACCATATATTTT,CASSIGTGLSGNTIYF
-,TRBJ1-2,TRBV19,-,TGTGCCAGTAGTCCCCCGGGTGACAGTTCAAGTTTAAGCTATGGCTACACCTTC,CASSPPGDSSSLSYGYTF
TRBD1,TRBJ1-6,TRBV27,-,TGTGCCAGCAAGTGGCAGGGGGCGTCAAATTCACCCCTCCACTTT,CASKWQGASNSPLHF
TRBD2,TRBJ2-5,TRBV15,-,TGTGCCACCAGCAGAGACGGACTAGCGAAAGAGACCCAGTACTTC,CATSRDGLAKETQYF
TRBD1,TRBJ1-1,TRBV6-5,-,TGTGCCAGCAGGCCCACAGGGGCCTCCACTGAAGCTTTCTTT,CASRPTGASTEAFF
-,TRBJ2-5,TRBV3-1/TRBV3-2,-,TGTGCCAGCAGCCAAGATCATCTTGAGTTGCAAGAGACCCAGTACTTC,CASSQDHLELQETQYF
-,TRBJ1-6,TRBV30,-,TGTGCCTGGAGTGTGGGACATTCATTGAGCTCCTATAATTCACCCCTCCACTTT,CAWSVGHSLSSYNSPLHF
-,TRBJ2-4,TRBV30,-,TGTGCCTGGAGTGTCGAGGATTTCATTCAGTACTTC,CAWSVEDFIQYF
-,TRBJ2-3,TRBV19,-,TGTGCCAGTAGTATAAGGGCCTCGGGGGCAGATACGCAGTATTTT,CASSIRASGADTQYF
-,TRBJ2-5,TRBV5-8,few,TGTGCCAGCAGCTTGGGGTTTCAGGGTCAAGAGACCCAGTACTTC,CASSLGFQGQETQYF
-,TRBJ1-2,TRBV12-5,-,TGTGCTAGTGGTTCGGGGGATGGCTACACCTTC,CASGSGDGYTF
-,TRBJ2-1,TRBV4-3,-,TGCGCCAGCAGCCCCAAGATAAGGCGGGGAAGCTCCTACAATGAGCAGTTCTTC,CASSPKIRRGSSYNEQFF
TRBD2,TRBJ2-1,TRBV9,-,TGTGCCAGCAGCCCTAGTCCCCTAGCGGGGCCCTACAATGAGCAGTTCTTC,CASSPSPLAGPYNEQFF
TRBD2,TRBJ2-1,TRBV27,-,TGTGCCAGCACCTGGACTAGCGGGAGTAATGAGCAGTTCTTC,CASTWTSGSNEQFF
TRBD1,TRBJ2-4,TRBV3-1/TRBV3-2,once,TGTGCCAGCAGCCAAGTGGGGACAGGGATAACCAAAAACATTCAGTACTTC,CASSQVGTGITKNIQYF
TRBD1,TRBJ2-3,TRBV5-4,-,TGTGCCAGCAACCGGGACAGACGCACAGATACGCAGTATTTT,CASNRDRRTDTQYF
-,TRBJ2-1,TRBV4-1,-,TGCGCCAGCAGCCCCGAAGGGAGTTACAATGAGCAGTTCTTC,CASSPEGSYNEQFF
-,TRBJ2-1,TRBV3-1/TRBV3-2,-,TGTGCCAGCAGCACAACCACGACTAGTCAGTACTTCAATGAGCAGTTCTTC,CASSTTTTSQYFNEQFF
-,TRBJ2-5,TRBV7-9,-,TGTGCCAGCGAGGAAGAGACCCAGTACTTC,CASEEETQYF
TRBD2,TRBJ2-2,TRBV13,-,TGTGCCAGCAGCCTCCTTAGCGGGAGGGCCGTCGGGGAGCTGTTTTTT,CASSLLSGRAVGELFF
TRBD1,TRBJ2-5,TRBV9,-,TGTGCCAGCAGCGTAGACATCGGGGACAGGGGAGGTGAGACCCAGTACTTC,CASSVDIGDRGGETQYF
TRBD2,TRBJ2-1,TRBV6-5,-,TGTGCCAGCAGTTTAGCGGGTAAATACAATGAGCAGTTCTTC,CASSLAGKYNEQFF
-,TRBJ2-7,TRBV28,-,TGTGCCACTCGTTTCGGGATTCGCCACGAGCAGTACTTC,CATRFGIRHEQYF
-,TRBJ2-1,TRBV7-2,-,TGTGCCAGCAGCCTAAGTTTGTGGCAGTTCTTC,CASSLSLWQFF
TRBD2,TRBJ2-2,TRBV29-1,-,TGCAGCGCCGGTCGTCCCCGGGAGGATGGCACCGGGGAGCTGTTTTTT,CSAGRPREDGTGELFF
TRBD2,TRBJ2-5,TRBV15,-,TGTGCCACCAGCAGTATACTGGGACTAGCGGGACAAGAGACCCAGTACTTC,CATSSILGLAGQETQYF
-,TRBJ1-4,TRBV4-3,-,TGCGCCAGCAGCCAAGAATACCCTGCGCTGGAAAAACTGTTTTTT,CASSQEYPALEKLFF
-,TRBJ2-7,TRBV9,few,TGTGCCAGCAGCGTAAGCTTCCTGGACGAGCAGTACTTC,CASSVSFLDEQYF
TRBD1,TRBJ1-1,TRBV11-2,few,TGTGCCAGCAGCAGGGACAGGAAAGCTTTCTTT,CASSRDRKAFF
-,TRBJ2-2,TRBV2,-,TGTGCCAGCAGGGCCCGACTAAGACGGGTTCACGGGGAGCTGTTTTTT,CASRARLRRVHGELFF
-,TRBJ2-1,TRBV7-9,many,TGTGCCAGCACCCGGACAGACTACAATGAGCAGTTCTTC,CASTRTDYNEQFF
TRBD2,TRBJ2-3,TRBV14,-,TGTGCCAGCAGCCATCTACTAGCGGGAGGGACAGATACGCAGTATTTT,CASSHLLAGGTDTQYF
-,TRBJ2-7,TRBV7-2,-,TGTGCCAGCAGCTTTCGGGGCTCCTACGAGCAGTACTTC,CASSFRGSYEQYF
-,TRBJ1-3,TRBV7-9,-,TGTGCCAGCAGCTTAACAGGGCTTTCCGGAAACACCATATATTTT,CASSLTGLSGNTIYF
TRBD1,TRBJ2-3,TRBV6-6,-,TGTGCCAGCAGCTTACGACAGGGGTGGACAGATACGCAGTATTTT,CASSLRQGWTDTQYF
-,TRBJ2-5,TRBV6-5,-,TGTGCCAGCAGCCTTAGCGGTGGAGAGACCCAGTACTTC,CASSLSGGETQYF
-,TRBJ1-6,TRBV9,few,TGTGCCAGCAGCCACACAGAAGGGGGAACACCCCTCCACTTT,CASSHTEGGTPLHF
-,TRBJ2-5,TRBV27,-,TGTGCCAGCACCAAAGGTAGGGGATGGAGGGGGACCCAGTACTTC,CASTKGRGWRGTQYF
-,TRBJ2-1,TRBV5-1,-,TGCGCCAGCAGCCCCACCTACAGGGTGGTCTACAATGAGCAGTTCTTC,CASSPTYRVVYNEQFF
-,TRBJ1-1,TRBV14,-,TGTGCCAGCAGCCAAGGAGCCTGGCAGGTAGCTTTCTTT,CASSQGAWQVAFF
-,TRBJ2-5,TRBV30,-,TGTGCCTGGAGAATCCAGGACAGAGGGGGAGAGACCCAGTACTTC,CAWRIQDRGGETQYF
TRBD1,TRBJ2-2,TRBV4-3,-,TGCGCCAGCAGCCAGGACAGGGGCATCGGGGAGCTGTTTTTT,CASSQDRGIGELFF